One sample yielded the 10 T cell receptor beta chains listed below, sequenced in a study of memory CD4+ T cells and cytomegalovirus serostatus. The sort gate was single viable CD3+CD4+CD8-CD45RO+ cells for memory CD4+ T cells. The method was immunoSEQ multiplex PCR; TCRdb's version includes in-frame clones alone and lacks a portion of them. The sample consists of around 45,000 clones, over 65% of them appearing once. What was sequenced was memory CD4+ T cells from blood. Receptors originate from an adult in good health and CMV-seronegative.

The CDR3 DNA follows: TGTGCCAGCAGCCCCAGGGACAGGGGAGACTCACCCCTCCACTTT. As protein: CASSPRDRGDSPLHF. V usage is TRBV4-2 and J usage is TRBJ1-6; 10 nucleotides match TRBD1. The CDR3 is 15 amino acids. Germline-derived CDR1 and CDR2 are LGHNA and YNFKEQ. V trimming: 4 bases; J trimming: 10 bases; junction bases outside the gene matches: 7.

The gene calls are TRBV5-6 and TRBJ2-3; TRBD2 agrees at 12 bases. The CDR3 has 19 residues. Germline loops: CDR1 SGHDT, CDR2 YYEEEE. Losses at the gene ends were 2 bases for V and 3 bases for J; bases not matched to a gene: 13. The CDR3 reads CASSFLASGGGTRTDTQYF. Written as DNA, the CDR3 is TGTGCCAGCAGCTTCCTAGCTAGCGGGGGGGGAACCAGAACAGATACGCAGTATTTT.

The rearrangement uses TRBV5-6 and TRBJ1-2, with 9 bases identical to TRBD1. The CDR3 is 13 amino acids. Germline V gives CDR1 SGHDT, CDR2 YYEEEE. V dropped 4 bases and J dropped 13; count of bases not matched to a gene: 11. The CDR3 region is CASSLTRQGVRTF. The CDR3 nucleotides read TGTGCCAGCAGCCTTACCCGACAGGGGGTCCGCACCTTC.

The chain recombines TRBV5-6 with TRBJ1-2; the D is unclear. This CDR3 region has 15 residues. CDR1 and CDR2 (germline): SGHDT, YYEEEE. V was trimmed by 1 base and J by 4 bases, leaving 14 bases between them. The CDR3 DNA reads TGTGCCAGCAGCTTGAAGACACAGACTATCTATGGCTACACCTTC. Its protein is CASSLKTQTIYGYTF.

The chain is built from TRBV5-6 and TRBJ1-1; D unresolved. This CDR3 is 12 amino acids long. The V gene's germline CDR1 is SGHDT and CDR2 YYEEEE. V was shortened by 4 bases and J by 4 bases, with 8 bases between the two germline ends. In DNA, the CDR3 is TGTGCCAGCAGCCGGAGAGTCACTGAAGCTTTCTTT. Encoded protein: CASSRRVTEAFF.

V usage is TRBV5-6 and J usage is TRBJ1-1, with 8 bases identical to TRBD1. CDR3 length: 13 residues. The germline gives CDR1 SGHDT, CDR2 YYEEEE. Trimming removed 4 bases from V and 4 bases from J; junction bases left unmatched: 3. In DNA form, the CDR3 reads TGTGCCAGCAGCATCACAGGGGGCACTGAAGCTTTCTTT. As protein: CASSITGGTEAFF.

Only a few counts were recorded for this clone. The chain carries TRBV9 and TRBJ1-2; D is perhaps TRBD1 (6 bases). V was clipped by 3 bases and J by 7 bases, with 16 bases between them. Germline V gene data show CDR1 as SGDLS and CDR2 as YYNGEE. This CDR3 is 14 amino acids long. CDR3 in DNA: TGTGCCAGCAGCGCACAGGGACAAAGGTCTGGCTACACCTTC. Protein: CASSAQGQRSGYTF.

V usage is TRBV10-3 and J usage is TRBJ2-1; 10 positions match TRBD2. CDR1 is ENHRY and CDR2 is SYGVKD in the germline V gene. With V trimmed by 5 bases and J by 7 bases, 5 bases remained unmatched. CDR3 size: 14 residues. The CDR3 protein is CAISSGTSVNEQFF. CDR3 in DNA: TGTGCCATCAGTAGCGGGACTAGCGTGAATGAGCAGTTCTTC.

This clone has a handful of counts. This rearrangement joins TRBV6-5 to TRBJ2-5, with TRBD2 as a possible D gene (6 bases). Trimming shortened V by 6 bases and J by 7 bases, and 15 bases separated the two germline ends. Germline CDR1 MNHEY, CDR2 SVGAGI. The CDR3 has 13 residues. The CDR3: CASSGTSGGTQYF. The CDR3 DNA reads as TGTGCCAGCAGCGGGACTTCTGGAGGGACCCAGTACTTC.

This clone showed up just once. The chain couples TRBV6-1 to TRBJ1-1; D is perhaps TRBD1 (6 bases). The CDR3 runs 11 residues. CDR1 and CDR2 (germline): MNHNS, SASEGT. Trimming took off 6 bases at V and 4 bases at J, with 6 bases between the two ends. The CDR3 DNA follows: TGTGCCAGCAGAGGGGGCACTGAAGCTTTCTTT. Translated, it gives CASRGGTEAFF.